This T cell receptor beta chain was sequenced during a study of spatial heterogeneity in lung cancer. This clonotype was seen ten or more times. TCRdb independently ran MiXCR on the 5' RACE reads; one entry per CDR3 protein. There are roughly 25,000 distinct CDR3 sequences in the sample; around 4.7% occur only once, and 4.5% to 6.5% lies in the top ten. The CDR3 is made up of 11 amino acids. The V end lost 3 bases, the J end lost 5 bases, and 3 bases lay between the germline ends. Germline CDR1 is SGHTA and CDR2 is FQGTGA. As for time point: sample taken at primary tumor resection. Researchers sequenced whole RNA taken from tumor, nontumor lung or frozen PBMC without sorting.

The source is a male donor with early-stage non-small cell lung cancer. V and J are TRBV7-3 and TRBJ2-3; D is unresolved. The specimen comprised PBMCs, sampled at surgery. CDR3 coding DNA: TGTGCCAGCAGCTTTGGAGATACGCAGTATTTT. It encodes CASSFGDTQYF.